One and the same sample provided the 19 T cell receptor beta chains below, sequenced in a study of T cell clonotyping in hematopoietic cell transplantation. Data came from immunoSEQ multiplex PCR; TCRdb stores just in-frame clones and leaves some out. The table has roughly 40,000 clones, 95% seen once. Sequencing used peripheral blood mononuclear cells. The receptors come from a man under 40 in good health. Some clones in this sample may be carry-over from other donors' samples.

The chain's CDR3 is CASSRPGTEYGYTF. CDR3 coding DNA: TGTGCCAGCAGCCGCCCCGGGACAGAGTATGGCTACACCTTC. This chain connects TRBV4-2 to TRBJ1-2; 7 bases align to TRBD1. Germline CDR1 is LGHNA and CDR2 is YNFKEQ. CDR3 length equals 14 residues. V was pared by 4 bases and J by 5 bases, with 7 bases of the junction left unmatched.

V and J are TRBV19 and TRBJ1-5; the match to TRBD1 covers 10 bases. The V gene end was trimmed by 4 bases and the J gene end by 4 bases; junction bases not matched to a gene: 7. The CDR3 runs 16 residues. CDR1 LNHDA and CDR2 SQIVND come from the germline V gene (reference sequence). CDR3 DNA: TGTGCCAGTAGTACAGGACAGGGGGTCAGGAATCAGCCCCAGCATTTT. Its translation is CASSTGQGVRNQPQHF.

V gene TRBV11-2 combines with J gene TRBJ2-3; 8 positions match TRBD2. The V gene end was trimmed by 2 bases and the J gene end by 4 bases; junction bases not matched to a gene: 8. The CDR3 has 16 amino acids. CDR1 is SGHAT, CDR2 FQNNGV, per germline. The DNA of the CDR3 is TGTGCCAGCAGCTTAAGTCGGGGGGGGCCGGCAGATACGCAGTATTTT. Protein product: CASSLSRGGPADTQYF. The full variable domain, completed using reference TRBV11-2 and TRBJ2-3, is EAGVAQSPRYKIIEKRQSVAFWCNPISGHATLYWYQQILGQGPKLLIQFQNNGVVDDSQLPKDRFSAERLKGVDSTLKIQPAKLEDSAVYLCASSLSRGGPADTQYFGPGTRLTVL.

The chain links TRBV7-9 to TRBJ1-4; TRBD1 is a possible D gene (5 bases). V was clipped by 4 bases and J by 3 bases, with 9 bases between them. The CDR3 totals 14 residues. Germline V gene lookup returns CDR1 SEHNR and CDR2 FQNEAQ (reference sequence). The CDR3 coding sequence is TGTGCCAGCAGCTCTTGGGGGGCTAATGAAAAACTGTTTTTT. It specifies CASSSWGANEKLFF.

The chain uses TRBV27 and TRBJ2-6; 9 bases are a match to TRBD1. The germline CDR1 and CDR2 sequences are MNHEY and SMNVEV (reference sequence). The CDR3 covers 15 residues. V was clipped by 6 bases and J by 3 bases; unmatched bases: 3. CDR3 in DNA: TGTGCCAGCAGACGGACAGGGGTTGGGGCCAACGTCCTGACTTTC. Protein: CASRRTGVGANVLTF.

The chain joins TRBV7-8 to TRBJ1-3, with TRBD1 as a possible D gene (5 bases). This CDR3 has 14 amino acids. V gave up 5 bases and J gave up 2 bases, with 10 bases separating them. Germline CDR1 is SGHVS and CDR2 is FQNEAQ. The CDR3 here is CASSRDVPGNTIYF. In DNA form, the CDR3 reads TGTGCCAGCAGCCGGGACGTTCCTGGAAACACCATATATTTT.

The rearrangement uses TRBV11-3 and TRBJ2-3; 7 bases align to TRBD2. The CDR3 is made up of 13 amino acids. The V gene end was trimmed by 4 bases and the J gene end by 7 bases; junction bases not matched to a gene: 5. CDR1 and CDR2 from the germline V gene are SGHNT and YENEEA. For the CDR3, the DNA is TGTGCCAGCAGCTGGGGGGGTTCAAATACGCAGTATTTT. Amino acid sequence: CASSWGGSNTQYF.

Concerning this clone: A junction boundary mismatches the germline segment, possibly from a read error. This chain connects TRBV7-7 to TRBJ2-7; D is uncertain. This CDR3 comprises 13 residues. Germline lookup yields CDR1 SSHAT and CDR2 FNYEAQ (reference sequence). The CDR3 region has the DNA TGTGCTAGCAGCTTATCCCAATGGAGCGAGCAGTACTTC. It codes for CASSLSQWSEQYF.

The V and J genes are TRBV11-3 and TRBJ1-2; D is unresolved. Germline loops: CDR1 SGHNT, CDR2 YENEEA. The CDR3 is made up of 14 amino acids. Trimming removed 5 bases at V and 0 bases at J, with 10 bases between. The DNA of the CDR3 is TGTGCCAGCAGCCGTTCCAGGACTAACTATGGCTACACCTTC. Protein: CASSRSRTNYGYTF.

This sequence joins TRBV6-5 and TRBJ1-1; 7 bases are a match to TRBD1. The V segment lost 4 bases and the J segment 9 bases; nucleotides outside the gene matches: 17. From germline, CDR1 is MNHEY and CDR2 SVGAGI. The CDR3 is made up of 16 amino acids. This chain's CDR3 is CASSSGQPPARVKAFF. DNA for the CDR3: TGTGCCAGCAGTTCGGGACAGCCACCCGCTCGCGTCAAAGCTTTCTTT.

The chain combines TRBV5-1 with TRBJ2-3; D is ambiguous. The V end was cut by 3 bases, the J end by 0 bases, with 5 bases between. Per germline, CDR1 SGHRS and CDR2 YFSETQ. The CDR3 loop spans 13 amino acids. The CDR3 DNA reads TGCGCCAGCAGCTCAGCTAGCACAGATACGCAGTATTTT. This gives the protein CASSSASTDTQYF.

The chain combines TRBV5-8 with TRBJ1-2; no definite D call. Trimming cost V 0 bases and J 0 bases, with 6 bases left between them. This CDR3 spans 14 amino acids. CDR1 and CDR2 from the germline V gene are SGHTS and YDEGEE. The CDR3 here is CASSLGIANYGYTF. The CDR3 coding sequence is TGTGCCAGCAGCTTGGGTATCGCTAACTATGGCTACACCTTC. Looking up the rest from reference TRBV5-8 and TRBJ1-2 gives the full variable domain: EAGVTQSPTHLIKTRGQQATLRCSPISGHTSVYWYQQALGLGLQFLLWYDEGEERNRGNFPPRFSGRQFPNYSSELNVNALELEDSALYLCASSLGIANYGYTFGSGTRLTVV.

In its sample, this clone was seen once. The chain has TRBV6-5 and TRBJ2-3; D is uncertain. Trimming took 5 bases from V and 4 from J, leaving 10 bases between them. This CDR3 is built from 13 residues. In germline, CDR1 is MNHEY, CDR2 SVGAGI. CDR3 sequence: CASSPGPPDTQYF. DNA for the CDR3: TGTGCCAGCAGTCCCGGGCCCCCAGATACGCAGTATTTT.

V and J are TRBV19 and TRBJ2-2, with D possibly matching TRBD2 (5 bases). V lost 7 bases and J lost 3, with 15 bases in between. Germline CDR1 and CDR2: LNHDA and SQIVND (reference sequence). This CDR3 is built from 15 residues. The CDR3 loop is CASKRPSGDTGELFF. The CDR3 DNA sequence: TGTGCCAGTAAGCGCCCCTCCGGGGACACCGGGGAGCTGTTTTTT.

The gene calls are TRBV19 and TRBJ1-1; no definite D call. Germline values: CDR1 LNHDA, CDR2 SQIVND (reference sequence). The CDR3 is 13 residues long. The V and J ends lost 3 bases and 1 base respectively, with 6 bases between them. The CDR3 nucleotides read TGTGCCAGTAGTATCCTGGGGAACACTGAAGCTTTCTTT. It is translated as CASSILGNTEAFF.

In nucleotides, the CDR3 is TGTGCCAGCAGTGTAAAGGGCGGCACCGGGGAGCTGTTTTTT. Amino acids: CASSVKGGTGELFF. The rearrangement links TRBV6-4 to TRBJ2-2; D is ambiguous. Germline lookup yields CDR1 MRHNA and CDR2 SNTAGT. The V end was cut by 4 bases, the J end by 4 bases, with 10 bases between. This CDR3 comprises 14 residues.

The chain couples TRBV11-2 to TRBJ2-5, with 9 bases matching TRBD2. V dropped 1 base and J dropped 5; count of bases not matched to a gene: 8. This CDR3 spans 16 amino acids. Germline values: CDR1 SGHAT, CDR2 FQNNGV. The CDR3 bases are TGTGCCAGCAGCTTAGCCCGCGGGAGGGCCGGGGAGACCCAGTACTTC. This translates into CASSLARGRAGETQYF.

DNA of the CDR3: TGTGCAAGTCGTCCTCCTATACGAGAATTGAGGGACAGAGCTGCAACTAATGAAAAACTGTTTTTT. Protein: CASRPPIRELRDRAATNEKLFF. This chain joins TRBV12-2 and TRBJ1-4; the D call in the table, TRBD1, was not verified against the DNA. TRBV12-2 is given as a pseudogene. The CDR3 spans 22 residues.

This clone showed up just once. The chain is built from TRBV29-1 and TRBJ2-7; 7 bases agree with TRBD2. Per germline, CDR1 SQVTM and CDR2 ANQGSEA. With 1 base clipped from V and 5 bases from J, the junction kept 8 bases outside the gene matches. The CDR3 extends over 14 amino acids. The CDR3 DNA is TGCAGCGTTGAAGGCCGGGAGGCTTACGACGAGCAGTACTTC. Protein product: CSVEGREAYDEQYF.